This T cell receptor beta chain was sequenced for a study of cytomegalovirus exposure and HLA in healthy donors. Overall study context: Drawn from HLA-typed donors, about 82 million unique TCRs were held in an early data release. Study conclusions and caveats: The availability of immune exposure information extended only to CMV serostatus.

In regard to this clone: The antigen remains undetermined.

The PCR made use of 60 Vbeta and 13 Jbeta primers. The table came from immunoSEQ multiplex PCR; TCRdb's copy has only in-frame clones and leaves some out. The sample has 150,000 to 200,000 clones, 80% to 90% seen once; the top ten hold 4.9%. The CDR3 is 14 residues long. V was pared by 2 bases and J by 8 bases, with 4 bases of the junction left unmatched. CDR1 is SGDLS and CDR2 is YYNGEE in the germline V gene. The rearrangement uses TRBV9 and TRBJ2-1; 10 nucleotides agree with TRBD2. The TCR sequence derives from a woman younger than 30 in good health and CMV-seropositive. Sequences were obtained from PBMCs. The CDR3 loop is CASSVSGGLDEQFF. The CDR3 coding sequence is TGTGCCAGCAGCGTTAGCGGGGGGCTCGATGAGCAGTTCTTC.